This TCR beta chain was recorded in a study of vaccination effects on CD4 cells after COVID-19. Study-level background: The cohort was immunized with two doses of either the BNT162b2 or mRNA-1273 vaccine.

Sequencing was preceded by expansion of antigen-specific CD4+ T cells with viral peptide pools in the ViraFEST assay. Investigators separated out CD4+ T cells once about eleven days of culture had passed. Using immunoSEQ multiplex PCR, the repertoire was profiled, and TCRdb retains in-frame clones only, with some absent. The repertoire holds more than 50,000 clones, with roughly four fifths as singletons. Of note for this clone: Its antigen remains unknown.

General study results and limits: Infection-derived and vaccine-derived clones contracted markedly late after vaccination.

The CDR3 is made up of 15 amino acids. Deletions cut 2 bases from V and 4 bases from J, with 9 bases between. Germline V gene sequence: CDR1 KGHSH, CDR2 LQKENI. Sequenced material: CD4+ T cells from PBMCs cultured with HCoV-229E spike peptides, taken before COVID-19 vaccination. V usage is TRBV18 and J usage is TRBJ2-6; D possibly corresponds to TRBD2 (5 bases). The clonotype comes from a human donor who received a COVID-19 vaccine. The CDR3 spells CASSPTRAGANVLTF. As DNA, the CDR3 is TGTGCCAGCTCACCAACGAGGGCCGGGGCCAACGTCCTGACTTTC.